This TCR beta chain was documented in a study of Ad26.COV2.S vaccination and SARS-CoV-2 variants. Study results and limitations: Spike-specific TCR breadth was greater after Ad26.COV2.S than placebo. Responses of spike-specific T cells (both CD8+ and CD4+) reportedly showed substantial breadth after vaccination. Participants given vaccine showed non-spike TCR breadth similar to that of placebo recipients. There was a possibility that the TCR breadth and depth analyses underestimated total T cell responses.

V was pared by 5 bases and J by 4 bases, with 15 bases between. CDR1 and CDR2 (germline): SNHLY, FYNNEI. The CDR3 sequence is 15 residues long. Generated by immunoSEQ multiplex PCR, the TCRdb table keeps only in-frame clones and is missing some. The table has hundreds of thousands of clones, around 90% seen once. For this clone: Its antigen is not known.

The sequences come from peripheral blood, collected after recovery from COVID-19. The chain recombines TRBV2 with TRBJ1-5, with D possibly TRBD1 on 6 matching bases. The sequence was collected from a human donor who had recovered from COVID-19. The CDR3 region is CASSNSGTPNQPQHF. The CDR3 DNA is TGTGCCAGCAGTAATTCCGGGACACCTAATCAGCCCCAGCATTTT.